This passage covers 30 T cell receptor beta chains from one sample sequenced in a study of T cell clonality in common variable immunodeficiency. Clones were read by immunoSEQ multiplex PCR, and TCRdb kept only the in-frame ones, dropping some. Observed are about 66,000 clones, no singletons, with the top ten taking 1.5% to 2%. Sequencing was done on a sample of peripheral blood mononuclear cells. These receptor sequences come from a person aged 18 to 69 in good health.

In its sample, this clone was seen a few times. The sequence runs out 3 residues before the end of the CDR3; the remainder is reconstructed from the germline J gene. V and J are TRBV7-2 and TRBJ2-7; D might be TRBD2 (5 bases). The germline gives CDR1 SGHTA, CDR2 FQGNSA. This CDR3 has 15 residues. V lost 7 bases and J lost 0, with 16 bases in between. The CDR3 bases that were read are TGTACCAGCACTCACGTGAGCGGAAGCTCCTACGAG. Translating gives CTSTHVSGSSYE. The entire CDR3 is CTSTHVSGSSYEQYF.

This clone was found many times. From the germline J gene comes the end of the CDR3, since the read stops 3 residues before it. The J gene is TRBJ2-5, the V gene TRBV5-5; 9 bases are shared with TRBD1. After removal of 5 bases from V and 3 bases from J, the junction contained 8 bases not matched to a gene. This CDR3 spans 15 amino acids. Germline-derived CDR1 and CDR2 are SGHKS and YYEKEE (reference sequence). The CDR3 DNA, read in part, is TGTGCCAGCAGTTACCGGGACAGGGAGGAAGAGACC. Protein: CASSYRDREEET. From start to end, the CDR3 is CASSYRDREEETQYF. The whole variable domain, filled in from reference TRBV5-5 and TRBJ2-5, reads DAGVTQSPTHLIKTRGQQVTLRCSPISGHKSVSWYQQVLGQGPQFIFQYYEKEERGRGNFPDRFSARQFPNYSSELNVNALLLGDSALYLCASSYRDREEETQYFGPGTRLLVL.

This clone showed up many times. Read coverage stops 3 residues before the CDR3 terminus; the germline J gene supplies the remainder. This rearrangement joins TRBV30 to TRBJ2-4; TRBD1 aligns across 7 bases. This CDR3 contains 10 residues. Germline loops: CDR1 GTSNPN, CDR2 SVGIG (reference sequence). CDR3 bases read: TGTGCCTGGAGTGGGACAGGT. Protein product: CAWSGTG. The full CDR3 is CAWSGTGQYF.

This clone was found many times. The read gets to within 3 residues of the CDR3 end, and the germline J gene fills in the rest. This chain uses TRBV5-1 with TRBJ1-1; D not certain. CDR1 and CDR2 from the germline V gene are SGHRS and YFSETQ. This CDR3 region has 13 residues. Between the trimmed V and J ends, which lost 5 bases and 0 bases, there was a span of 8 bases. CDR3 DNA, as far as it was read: TGCGCCAGCAGATCGGGGATGAACACTGAA. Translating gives CASRSGMNTE. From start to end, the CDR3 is CASRSGMNTEAFF.

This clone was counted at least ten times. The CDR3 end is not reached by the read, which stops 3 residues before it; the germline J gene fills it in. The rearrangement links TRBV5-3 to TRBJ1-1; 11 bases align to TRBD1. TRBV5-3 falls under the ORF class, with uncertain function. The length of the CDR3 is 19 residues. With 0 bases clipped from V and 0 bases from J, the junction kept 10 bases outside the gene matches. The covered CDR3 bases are TGTGCCAGAAGCTTGGTACCGGGACAGGGGGTAGACATGAACACTGAA. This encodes CARSLVPGQGVDMNTE. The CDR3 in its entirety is CARSLVPGQGVDMNTEAFF.

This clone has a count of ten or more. The sequenced part of the CDR3 DNA is TGCAGTGCTAGAGAGGGACAGCCTAAAAACATT. This encodes CSAREGQPKNI. The full CDR3 protein is CSAREGQPKNIQYF. The V and J genes are TRBV20-1 and TRBJ2-4, with TRBD1 identical over 7 bases. The read is 3 residues too short to cover the CDR3 end, so that end is filled in from the germline J gene. Germline CDR1 reads DFQATT; CDR2 reads SNEGSKA (reference sequence). This CDR3 comprises 14 residues. V shed 0 bases, J shed 4 bases, and the junction held 3 bases outside the gene matches.

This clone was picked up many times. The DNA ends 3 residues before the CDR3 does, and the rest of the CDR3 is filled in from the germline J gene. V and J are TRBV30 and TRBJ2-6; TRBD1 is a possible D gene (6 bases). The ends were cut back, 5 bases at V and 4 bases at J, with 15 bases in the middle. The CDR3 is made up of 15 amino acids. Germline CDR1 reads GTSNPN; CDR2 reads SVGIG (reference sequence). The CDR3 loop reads CAWLTGSIGANVLTF. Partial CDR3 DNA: TGTGCCTGGCTCACAGGGAGTATAGGGGCCAACGTC.

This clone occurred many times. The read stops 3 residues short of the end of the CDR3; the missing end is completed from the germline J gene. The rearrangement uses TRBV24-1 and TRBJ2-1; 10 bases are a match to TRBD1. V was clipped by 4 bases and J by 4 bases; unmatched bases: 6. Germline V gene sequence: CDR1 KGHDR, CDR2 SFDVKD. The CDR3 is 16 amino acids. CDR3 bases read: TGTGCCACCAGTGACGAGGGACAGGGGTCATACAATGAG. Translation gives CATSDEGQGSYNE. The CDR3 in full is CATSDEGQGSYNEQFF.

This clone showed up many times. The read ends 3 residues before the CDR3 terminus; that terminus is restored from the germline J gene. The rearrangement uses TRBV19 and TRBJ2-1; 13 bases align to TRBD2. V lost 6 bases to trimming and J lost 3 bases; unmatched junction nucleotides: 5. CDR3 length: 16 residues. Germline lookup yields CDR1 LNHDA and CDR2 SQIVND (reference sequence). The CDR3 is CASRGGTSGNYNEQFF. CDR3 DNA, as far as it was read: TGTGCCAGTAGGGGGGGGACTAGCGGGAACTACAATGAG.

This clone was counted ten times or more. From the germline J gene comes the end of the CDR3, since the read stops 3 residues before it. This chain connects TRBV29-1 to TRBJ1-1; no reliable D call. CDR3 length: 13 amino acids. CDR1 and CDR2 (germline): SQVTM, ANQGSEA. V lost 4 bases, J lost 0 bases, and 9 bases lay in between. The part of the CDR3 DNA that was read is TGCAGCGTTGCGCAGGTCATGAACACTGAA. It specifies CSVAQVMNTE. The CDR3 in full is CSVAQVMNTEAFF.

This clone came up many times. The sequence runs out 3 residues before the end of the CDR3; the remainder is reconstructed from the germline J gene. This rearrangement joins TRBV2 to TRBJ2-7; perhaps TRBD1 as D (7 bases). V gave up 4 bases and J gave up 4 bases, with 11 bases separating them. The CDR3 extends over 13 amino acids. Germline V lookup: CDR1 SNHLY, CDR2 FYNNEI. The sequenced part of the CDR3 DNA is TGTGCCAGCAGTGGGGCAGGGGGGTACGAG. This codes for CASSGAGGYE. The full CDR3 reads CASSGAGGYEQYF.

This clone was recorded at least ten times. The chain's CDR3 is CASSGQGMGQPQHF. The sequenced CDR3 bases are TGTGCCAGCAGTGGACAGGGAATGGGGCAGCCC. V gene TRBV6-1 combines with J gene TRBJ1-5; TRBD1 matches 7 bases. The sequenced fragment ends 3 residues before the CDR3 boundary, so the rest is inferred from the germline J gene. The length of the CDR3 is 14 residues. The V gene's germline CDR1 is MNHNS and CDR2 SASEGT. Trimming took 4 bases from V and 7 from J; bases not matched to a gene: 7.

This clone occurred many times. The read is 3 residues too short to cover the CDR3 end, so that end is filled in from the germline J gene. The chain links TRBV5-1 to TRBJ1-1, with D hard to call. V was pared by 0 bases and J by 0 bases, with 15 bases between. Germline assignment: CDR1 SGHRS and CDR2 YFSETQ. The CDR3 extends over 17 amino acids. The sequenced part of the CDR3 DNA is TGCGCCAGCAGCTTGGCCGCCCGTGGCTCCATGAACACTGAA. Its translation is CASSLAARGSMNTE. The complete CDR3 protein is CASSLAARGSMNTEAFF.

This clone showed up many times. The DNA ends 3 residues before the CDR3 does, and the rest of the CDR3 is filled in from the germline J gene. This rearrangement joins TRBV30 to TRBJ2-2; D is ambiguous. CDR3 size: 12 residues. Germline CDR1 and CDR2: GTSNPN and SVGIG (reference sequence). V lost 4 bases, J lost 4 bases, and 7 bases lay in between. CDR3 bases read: TGTGCCTGGACCCGCGGCACCGGGGAG. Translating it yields CAWTRGTGE. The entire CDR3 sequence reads CAWTRGTGELFF.

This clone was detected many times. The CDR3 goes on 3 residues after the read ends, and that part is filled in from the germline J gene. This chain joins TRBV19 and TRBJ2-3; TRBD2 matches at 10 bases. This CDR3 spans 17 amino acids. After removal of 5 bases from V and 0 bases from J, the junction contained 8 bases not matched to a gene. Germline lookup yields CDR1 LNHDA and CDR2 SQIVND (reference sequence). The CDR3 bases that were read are TGTGCCAGTAGTTCAATCGGGGGACTAGCGAGCACAGATACG. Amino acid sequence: CASSSIGGLASTDT. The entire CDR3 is CASSSIGGLASTDTQYF.

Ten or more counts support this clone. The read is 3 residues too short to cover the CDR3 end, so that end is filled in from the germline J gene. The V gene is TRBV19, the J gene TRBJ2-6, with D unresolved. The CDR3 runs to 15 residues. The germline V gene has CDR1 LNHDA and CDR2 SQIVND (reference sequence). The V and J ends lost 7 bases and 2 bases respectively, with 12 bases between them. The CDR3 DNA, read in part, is TGTGCCAGTAAGAGGTTGGCGGCTGGGGCCAACGTC. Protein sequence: CASKRLAAGANV. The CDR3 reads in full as CASKRLAAGANVLTF.

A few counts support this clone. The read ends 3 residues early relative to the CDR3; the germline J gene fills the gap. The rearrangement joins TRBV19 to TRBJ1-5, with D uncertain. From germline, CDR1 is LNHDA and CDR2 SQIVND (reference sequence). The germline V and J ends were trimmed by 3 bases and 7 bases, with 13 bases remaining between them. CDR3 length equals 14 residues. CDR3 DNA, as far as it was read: TGTGCCAGTAGTATCCCCACATTGGCCCAGCCC. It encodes CASSIPTLAQP. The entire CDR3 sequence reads CASSIPTLAQPQHF.

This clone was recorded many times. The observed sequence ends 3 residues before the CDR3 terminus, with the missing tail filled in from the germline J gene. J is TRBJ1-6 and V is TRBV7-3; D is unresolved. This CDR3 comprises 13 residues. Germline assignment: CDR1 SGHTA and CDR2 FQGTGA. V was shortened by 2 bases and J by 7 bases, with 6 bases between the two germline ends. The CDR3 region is CASSLAVNSPLHF. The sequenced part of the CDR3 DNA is TGTGCCAGCAGCTTAGCGGTGAATTCACCC. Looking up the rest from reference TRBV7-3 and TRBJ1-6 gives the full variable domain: GAGVSQTPSNKVTEKGKYVELRCDPISGHTALYWYRQSLGQGPEFLIYFQGTGAADDSGLPNDRFFAVRPEGSVSTLKIQRTERGDSAVYLCASSLAVNSPLHFGNGTRLTVT.

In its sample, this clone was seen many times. The CDR3: CSASDSRDTQYF. CDR3 bases read: TGCAGTGCTAGTGATAGCCGGGATACG. This rearrangement joins TRBV20-1 to TRBJ2-3; D is unresolved. The read finishes 3 residues shy of the CDR3 end, and the germline J gene is used to complete it. V was clipped by 3 bases and J by 6 bases, with 10 bases between them. The germline V gene has CDR1 DFQATT and CDR2 SNEGSKA (reference sequence). The CDR3 consists of 12 residues.

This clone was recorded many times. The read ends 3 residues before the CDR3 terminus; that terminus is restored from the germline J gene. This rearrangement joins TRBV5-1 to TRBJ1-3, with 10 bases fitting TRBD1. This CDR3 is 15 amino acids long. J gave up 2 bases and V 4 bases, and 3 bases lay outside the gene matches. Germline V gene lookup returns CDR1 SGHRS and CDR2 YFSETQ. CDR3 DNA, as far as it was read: TGCGCCAGCAGCGCCGGGACAGGGGCTGGAAACACC. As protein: CASSAGTGAGNT. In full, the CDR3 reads CASSAGTGAGNTIYF.

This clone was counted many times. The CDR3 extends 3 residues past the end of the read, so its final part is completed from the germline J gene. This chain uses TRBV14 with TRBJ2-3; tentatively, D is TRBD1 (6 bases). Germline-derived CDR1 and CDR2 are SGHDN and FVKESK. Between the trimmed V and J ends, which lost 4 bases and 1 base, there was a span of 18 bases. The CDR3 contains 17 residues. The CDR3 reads CASSLRTALRGTDTQYF. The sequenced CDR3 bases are TGTGCCAGCAGCCTACGGACAGCTCTACGAGGCACAGATACG.

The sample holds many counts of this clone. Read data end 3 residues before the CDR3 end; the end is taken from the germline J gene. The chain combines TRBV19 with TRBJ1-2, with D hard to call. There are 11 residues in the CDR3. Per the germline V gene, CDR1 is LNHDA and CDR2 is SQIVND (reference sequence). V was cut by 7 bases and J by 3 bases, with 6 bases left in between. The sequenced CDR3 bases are TGTGCCAGTATGGGCCACTATGGC. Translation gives CASMGHYG. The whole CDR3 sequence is CASMGHYGYTF.

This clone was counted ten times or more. Incomplete CDR3 DNA: TGCAGCGTTGAATGGACTCAAGAGACC. Translated: CSVEWTQET. The entire CDR3 sequence reads CSVEWTQETQYF. The chain joins TRBV29-1 to TRBJ2-5; D possibly corresponds to TRBD2 (5 bases). The read stops 3 residues short of the end of the CDR3; the missing end is completed from the germline J gene. V lost 2 bases and J 2 bases, leaving 6 bases between the germline ends. Germline values: CDR1 SQVTM, CDR2 ANQGSEA. The CDR3 has 12 amino acids.

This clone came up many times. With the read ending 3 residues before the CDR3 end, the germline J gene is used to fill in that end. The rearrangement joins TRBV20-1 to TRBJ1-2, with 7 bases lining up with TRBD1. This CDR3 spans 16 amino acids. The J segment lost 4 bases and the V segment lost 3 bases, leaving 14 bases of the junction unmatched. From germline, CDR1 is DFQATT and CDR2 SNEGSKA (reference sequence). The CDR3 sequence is CSASPQGGGVGYGYTF. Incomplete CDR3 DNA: TGCAGTGCTAGCCCCCAGGGAGGGGGCGTCGGCTATGGC.

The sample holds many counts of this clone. CDR3 DNA, as far as it was read: TGTGCCAGCAGCTACAGGGGGGGCTATGGC. Residues: CASSYRGGYG. The whole CDR3 protein is CASSYRGGYGYTF. The genes are TRBV12-3 or TRBV12-4 and TRBJ1-2; 8 bases align to TRBD1. The CDR3 end falls 3 residues outside the read, so it is completed with the germline J gene. The CDR3 runs to 13 residues. Losses at the gene ends were 6 bases for V and 4 bases for J; bases not matched to a gene: 4.

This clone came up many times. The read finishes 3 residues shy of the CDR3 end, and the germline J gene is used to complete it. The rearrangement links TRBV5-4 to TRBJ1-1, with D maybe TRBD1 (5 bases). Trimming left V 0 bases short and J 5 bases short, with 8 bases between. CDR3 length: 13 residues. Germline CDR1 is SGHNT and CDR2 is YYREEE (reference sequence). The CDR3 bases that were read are TGTGCCAGCAGCTTGGGCGGGGGGACTGAA. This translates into CASSLGGGTE. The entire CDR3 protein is CASSLGGGTEAFF.

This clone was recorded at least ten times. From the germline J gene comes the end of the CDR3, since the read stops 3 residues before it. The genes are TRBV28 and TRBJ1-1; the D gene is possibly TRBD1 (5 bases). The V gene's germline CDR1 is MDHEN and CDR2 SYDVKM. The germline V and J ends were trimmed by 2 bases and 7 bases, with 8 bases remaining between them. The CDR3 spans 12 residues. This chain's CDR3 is CASSLKGYEAFF. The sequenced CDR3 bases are TGTGCCAGCAGTTTAAAGGGGTATGAA.

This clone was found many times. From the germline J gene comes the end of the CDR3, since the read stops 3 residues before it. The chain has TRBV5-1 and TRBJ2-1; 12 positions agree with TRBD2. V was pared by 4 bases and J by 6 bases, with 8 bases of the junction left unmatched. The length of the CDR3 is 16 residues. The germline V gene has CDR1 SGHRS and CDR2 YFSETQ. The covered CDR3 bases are TGCGCCAGCAGCGCTTCACTAGCGGGGGGAAGCAATGAG. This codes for CASSASLAGGSNE. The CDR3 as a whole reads CASSASLAGGSNEQFF.

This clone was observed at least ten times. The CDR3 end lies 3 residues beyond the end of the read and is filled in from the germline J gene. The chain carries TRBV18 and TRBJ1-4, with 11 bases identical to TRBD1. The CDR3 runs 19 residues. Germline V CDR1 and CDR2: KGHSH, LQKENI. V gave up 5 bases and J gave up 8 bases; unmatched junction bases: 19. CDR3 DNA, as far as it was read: TGTGCCAGCTCAGGCGCTGAAGGACAGGGGGCGCTTCGAGGGGAAAAA. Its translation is CASSGAEGQGALRGEK. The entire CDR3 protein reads CASSGAEGQGALRGEKLFF. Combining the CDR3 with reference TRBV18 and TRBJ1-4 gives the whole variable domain NAGVMQNPRHLVRRRGQEARLRCSPMKGHSHVYWYRQLPEEGLKFMVYLQKENIIDESGMPKERFSAEFPKEGPSILRIQQVVRGDSAAYFCASSGAEGQGALRGEKLFFGSGTQLSVL.

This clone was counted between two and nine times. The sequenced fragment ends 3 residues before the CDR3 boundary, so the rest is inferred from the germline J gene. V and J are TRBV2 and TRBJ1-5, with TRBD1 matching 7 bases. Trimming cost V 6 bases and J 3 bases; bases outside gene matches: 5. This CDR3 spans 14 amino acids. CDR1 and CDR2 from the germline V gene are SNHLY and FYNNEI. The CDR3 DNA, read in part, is TGTGCCAGCAGGGAAACAGGGGTCAATCAGCCC. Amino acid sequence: CASRETGVNQP. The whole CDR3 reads CASRETGVNQPQHF. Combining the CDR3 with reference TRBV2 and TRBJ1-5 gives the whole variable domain EPEVTQTPSHQVTQMGQEVILRCVPISNHLYFYWYRQILGQKVEFLVSFYNNEISEKSEIFDDQFSVERPDGSNFTLKIRSTKLEDSAMYFCASRETGVNQPQHFGDGTRLSIL.